The T cell receptor beta chain described here comes from a study of regulatory T cells in long-lasting Graves disease (dated by TCRdb to the early 2020s). Regarding the research as a whole: In the newly diagnosed Graves' disease group, patients had been taking antithyroid drugs for less than 3 months. This study used TCR sequencing and RNA sequencing of peripheral blood to compare persistent Graves' disease patients against newly diagnosed Graves' disease patients. The study was conducted in China and was registered as a clinical trial. A total of 35 or so samples underwent TCR sequencing: some 13 from persistent and roughly 20 from newly diagnosed Graves' disease patients.

Paper-wide results and their limitations: TRBV28, TRBJ1-2 and TRBJ2-5 were preferentially used in persistent disease, while TRBV20-1 and TRBJ2-1 were favored in newly diagnosed disease. Only peripheral blood was studied, because thyroid tissue, the primary lesion, was inaccessible. More public clonotypes were shared among persistent patients (roughly 2,900) than among newly diagnosed patients (approximately 930). Sequencing and analysis were limited to the TCR beta chain. Persistent Graves' disease patients showed lower TCR Shannon entropy and fewer highly expanded clones than newly diagnosed patients, suggesting clonal expansion. As a limitation, the authors acknowledged that the small sample size may reduce accuracy.

The CDR3 covers 15 residues, taking in both the cysteine and the phenylalanine. The DNA shown is the 45-base CDR3, in frame from base 1. At the junction V is shortened by 2 bases and J by 10 bases; bases outside the gene matches: 11. For CDR1 and CDR2, the germline V gene lists MDHEN and SYDVKM. Note on this clonotype: The specificity of this receptor is unknown. No base quality values were provided; no much bigger clone lies one nucleotide off.

Library generation was performed with multiplex PCR. Reads for this sample came from an Illumina HiSeq 4000. iRepertoire HTBI primers and Arm-PCR amplification of CDR3 regions were used to construct TCR beta libraries. Gel purification was performed on PCR products prior to sequencing. Regarding the original processing steps: Gene usage analysis of CDR3 amino acid clonotypes used the 55 to 80 TRBV and more than 13 TRBJ segments found across samples. COPE and FqMerger were used to merge filtered high-quality paired reads into contigs. BLAST was used to align contigs to the IMGT TRBV, TRBD and TRBJ reference genes, and CDR3 was defined following IMGT. Any clonotype with a frequency above 0.1% was counted as a highly expanded clone. Shannon entropy served as the measure of repertoire diversity, while the Gini coefficient captured V-J evenness. Public clonotypes were defined as clonotypes shared by more than one individual. In-frame beta chains were kept once TCRdb had trimmed the public reads at Q25 with fastp and called clones with MiXCR. Entries that share a CDR3 protein sequence are merged under the most common genes and DNA. The V and J calls follow TCRdb's processing rather than the paper's. Across this sample there are approximately 300,000 distinct CDR3 sequences, with about a sixth seen only once. The ten largest account for more than 30% of the sample.

The time point label here, explained by the study, means: newly diagnosed GD, antithyroid drugs for less than 3 months. For both TCR sequencing and RNA sequencing, RNA was extracted from PBMCs in TRIzol. Graves' disease was diagnosed according to American Thyroid Association guidelines. Patients for the study were recruited at an endocrinology department in Xi'an, China. Each patient gave roughly 10 milliliters of peripheral blood, collected in an EDTA anticoagulant tube. Ficoll Paque Plus density gradient separation was used to isolate PBMCs, and no further T cell sorting was performed. An Agilent 2100 Bioanalyzer and agarose gel were used to check RNA quality, while a NanoDrop 2000 measured RNA concentration.

The chain is assembled from TRBV28 and TRBJ2-1, and 7 bases in between align with TRBD1. The sequencing here drew on peripheral blood mononuclear cells (PBMCs), taken at new diagnosis, from a patient treated with antithyroid drugs. The sequence was collected from a female donor with Graves disease. The DNA reads as follows: TGTGCCAGCAGTTTAAGGGGGCAGTCAAACTACGAGCAGTTCTTC. This gives the protein CASSLRGQSNYEQFF.